This T cell receptor (beta chain) was identified during a study of cytomegalovirus exposure and HLA in healthy donors. Regarding this clone: The antigen is undetermined.

The PCR ran on 60 Vbeta and 13 Jbeta primers. Sequencing was performed with immunoSEQ multiplex PCR; in TCRdb, only in-frame clones are kept and a portion is missing. The sample records fewer than 200,000 clones, roughly 74% being singletons. Study-level findings and limits: Later, TCR association rates were found to vary by HLA locus, highest for DRB1 and lowest for HLA-C. Productive rates of about 90% or about 30% were seen for most TCR beta V segments in an earlier analysis. The authors later found most CMV-associated TCR beta chains appeared HLA-restricted.

The CDR3 consists of 14 residues. V was pared by 3 bases and J by 2 bases, with 11 bases between. Germline CDR1 is MDHEN and CDR2 is SYDVKM. The material sequenced was PBMCs. V and J are TRBV28 and TRBJ2-7; the D gene is possibly TRBD2 (5 bases). The receptor was derived from a male donor in good health and CMV-seronegative. The CDR3 region is CASSFSWRPYEQYF. CDR3 nucleotides: TGTGCCAGCAGTTTTTCTTGGAGGCCCTACGAGCAGTACTTC.